What follows is one TCR beta chain and its context. Its antigen remains unknown. The record originates from a study of regulatory T cells in long-lasting Graves disease. Study-wide results and caveats: No thyroid tissue was studied; the work used peripheral blood only.

Time point given: newly diagnosed GD, antithyroid drugs for less than 3 months. The authors made the TCR library using RNA they extracted from PBMCs. With iRepertoire HTBI primers and Arm-PCR of CDR3 regions, TCR beta libraries were built. TCRdb independently ran MiXCR on the multiplex PCR reads; one entry per CDR3 protein. The sample contains roughly 610,000 distinct CDR3 sequences, approximately 15% of which appear only once. In germline, CDR1 is SGHTA, CDR2 FQGNSA. J gave up 4 bases and V 4 bases, and 9 bases lay outside the gene matches. The CDR3 is 17 amino acids. Another study also made use of these data, one on T cells in Graves' hyperthyroidism and ophthalmopathy. From that report: Patients with uncontrolled infections, other autoimmune diseases, pregnancy or lactation were excluded. Most thyroid clonotypes with frequency above 0.001 were detected in blood. Ophthalmopathy, which appeared later, was predicted by the model a median roughly 6.6 months before onset.

The chain has TRBV7-2 and TRBJ2-1; 11 nucleotides line up with TRBD2. This sample comprised peripheral blood mononuclear cells (PBMCs), obtained at new diagnosis, from a patient treated with antithyroid drugs. The sequence derives from a woman in her 30s with Graves disease. The CDR3: CASSSRRTSGPYNEQFF. DNA for the CDR3: TGTGCCAGCAGCTCCCGACGGACTAGCGGGCCATACAATGAGCAGTTCTTC.